What follows describes a single T cell receptor (beta chain). Its antigen is unknown. The entry originates in a study of monozygotic twins with cystic fibrosis. Study-wide context: Around 3 micrograms of fragmented DNA underwent around 14 PCR cycles for library preparation.

The method was immunoSEQ multiplex PCR; TCRdb's version includes in-frame clones alone and lacks a portion of them. The table records 15,000 to 25,000 clones, about 89% of them present only once. Study-wide results and caveats: The repertoire was suggested to be naive-dominated, clonality median about 0.01. Co-twins had the most similar V usage for 13 of 16 pairs, J for 8. Nucleotide-identical clonotype sharing was significantly higher within monozygotic CF twin pairs than between unrelated CF individuals.

CDR3 length: 13 amino acids. CDR1 and CDR2 (germline): SGHAT, FQDESV (reference sequence). Trimming shortened V by 5 bases and J by 4 bases, and 8 bases separated the two germline ends. This clonotype was sampled from a girl between 2 and 10 years old with cystic fibrosis. Sequencing was carried out using blood. This chain connects TRBV11-1 to TRBJ2-2; the D is unclear. CDR3 sequence reads: CASSHPFTGELFF. DNA of the CDR3: TGTGCCAGCAGCCATCCGTTCACCGGGGAGCTGTTTTTT. Full variable domain (rest looked up from reference TRBV11-1 and TRBJ2-2): EAEVAQSPRYKITEKSQAVAFWCDPISGHATLYWYRQILGQGPELLVQFQDESVVDDSQLPKDRFSAERLKGVDSTLKIQPAELGDSAMYLCASSHPFTGELFFGEGSRLTVL.